The 21 T cell receptor beta chains reported below all come from one sample, sequenced in a study of T-cell memory formation after mild COVID-19. One entry per CDR3 protein results from TCRdb running MiXCR on the 5' RACE reads. The sample has around 27,000 distinct CDR3 sequences, about 7.4% seen once. The source material was PBMCs or a T cell subset sorted from them (not recorded which). These receptors were taken from an adult woman who had mild COVID-19 (a few samples of this study predate the infection). Cell type and time point are not known.

The chain employs TRBV14 and TRBJ1-2; D ambiguous. The CDR3 has 15 amino acids. Trimming left V 0 bases short and J 9 bases short, with 17 bases between. Germline-derived CDR1 and CDR2 are SGHDN and FVKESK. This chain's CDR3 is CASSQDPQLSGSYTF. CDR3 nucleotide sequence: TGTGCCAGCAGCCAAGATCCCCAACTCAGTGGAAGCTACACCTTC.

Many counts were recorded for this clonotype. This sequence joins TRBV12-3 or TRBV12-4 and TRBJ1-2; weak D call: TRBD1 (5 bases). This CDR3 region has 13 residues. Trimming took off 5 bases at V and 4 bases at J, with 11 bases between the two ends. Here the CDR3 DNA reads TGTGCCAGCAGTGAGACAGCCTCCTATGGCTACACCTTC. Its protein is CASSETASYGYTF.

This clonotype appeared many times. The chain couples TRBV9 to TRBJ2-7; D may be TRBD2 (7 bases). The CDR3 is 16 residues long. V shed 4 bases and J shed 0 bases, with 17 bases lying between them. Germline V CDR1 and CDR2: SGDLS, YYNGEE. This CDR3 is CASSLGGADSSYEQYF. The CDR3 DNA reads TGTGCCAGCAGCTTAGGGGGGGCTGACAGCTCCTACGAGCAGTACTTC. The variable domain in full, with the rest retrieved from reference TRBV9 and TRBJ2-7, is DSGVTQTPKHLITATGQRVTLRCSPRSGDLSVYWYQQSLDQGLQFLIQYYNGEERAKGNILERFSAQQFPDLHSELNLSSLELGDSALYFCASSLGGADSSYEQYFGPGTRLTVT.

The chain employs TRBV7-9 and TRBJ2-1; D gene ambiguous. In germline, CDR1 is SEHNR, CDR2 FQNEAQ (reference sequence). The V end lost 3 bases, the J end lost 12 bases, and 9 bases lay between the germline ends. This CDR3 is built from 11 residues. DNA for the CDR3: TGTGCCAGCAGCTTCAATCGGAGGCAGTTCTTC. Residues: CASSFNRRQFF.

This clonotype was detected many times. V usage is TRBV14 and J usage is TRBJ1-2; D gene uncertain. CDR3 length: 15 amino acids. V gave up 0 bases and J gave up 4 bases, with 12 bases separating them. Germline V gene lookup returns CDR1 SGHDN and CDR2 FVKESK. DNA of the CDR3: TGTGCCAGCAGCCAAGATTGGTCCGAGAGCTATGGCTACACCTTC. Residues: CASSQDWSESYGYTF.

This clonotype was found many times. The V and J genes are TRBV5-5 and TRBJ2-1; D unresolved. V was cut by 1 base and J by 12 bases, with 11 bases left in between. The CDR3 spans 12 residues. CDR1 and CDR2 from the germline V gene are SGHKS and YYEKEE (reference sequence). The CDR3 spells CASSLTLRGQFF. Written as DNA, the CDR3 is TGTGCCAGCAGCTTGACGTTGCGCGGGCAGTTCTTC. Full variable domain (missing parts from reference TRBV5-5 and TRBJ2-1): DAGVTQSPTHLIKTRGQQVTLRCSPISGHKSVSWYQQVLGQGPQFIFQYYEKEERGRGNFPDRFSARQFPNYSSELNVNALLLGDSALYLCASSLTLRGQFFGPGTRLTVL.

In its sample, this clonotype was seen many times. The chain has TRBV5-1 and TRBJ2-5; D may be TRBD2 (6 bases). Per the germline V gene, CDR1 is SGHRS and CDR2 is YFSETQ. This CDR3 comprises 15 residues. Trimming cost V 5 bases and J 5 bases, with 19 bases left between them. DNA of the CDR3: TGCGCCAGCAGTTTACGGAGTACCGGAGGGGAGACCCAGTACTTC. It codes for CASSLRSTGGETQYF.

The table lists this clonotype with many counts. The chain is built from TRBV3-1 and TRBJ2-4; D is unclear. There are 15 residues in the CDR3. Germline V lookup: CDR1 LGHDT, CDR2 YNNKEL (reference sequence). V was pared by 0 bases and J by 7 bases, with 13 bases between. This chain's CDR3 is CASSQEWATPNIQYF. The DNA for the CDR3 is TGTGCCAGCAGCCAAGAATGGGCAACACCTAACATTCAGTACTTC. Together with reference TRBV3-1 and TRBJ2-4, the CDR3 gives the full variable domain: DTAVSQTPKYLVTQMGNDKSIKCEQNLGHDTMYWYKQDSKKFLKIMFSYNNKELIINETVPNRFSPKSPDKAHLNLHINSLELGDSAVYFCASSQEWATPNIQYFGAGTRLSVL.

This clonotype was recorded many times. V and J are TRBV6-6 and TRBJ2-2, with 14 nucleotides matching TRBD2. The germline V gene has CDR1 MNHNY and CDR2 SVGAGI (reference sequence). This CDR3 spans 20 amino acids. Losses at the gene ends were 7 bases for V and 0 bases for J; bases not matched to a gene: 13. The CDR3 reads CASTAQAGLAGGSNTGELFF. The CDR3 DNA reads TGTGCCAGCACCGCCCAAGCCGGACTAGCGGGGGGTTCGAACACCGGGGAGCTGTTTTTT.

This clonotype has a count of ten or more. This sequence joins TRBV11-2 and TRBJ2-7; D unresolved. V was shortened by 3 bases and J by 4 bases, with 7 bases between the two germline ends. CDR3 size: 12 residues. Germline loops: CDR1 SGHAT, CDR2 FQNNGV. The CDR3 DNA reads TGTGCCAGCAGCTTCGTACGTTACGAGCAGTACTTC. Translating it yields CASSFVRYEQYF.

This clonotype was counted many times. V usage is TRBV11-3 and J usage is TRBJ2-1, with 11 bases lining up with TRBD2. CDR3 size: 15 residues. Trimming removed 3 bases from V and 6 bases from J; junction bases left unmatched: 4. The germline V gene encodes CDR1 SGHNT and CDR2 YENEEA. CDR3 sequence (DNA): TGTGCCAGCAGCTTTAGACTAGCGGGAAGCAATGAGCAGTTCTTC. It yields the protein CASSFRLAGSNEQFF.

This clonotype occurred many times. This sequence joins TRBV30 and TRBJ2-1; 12 bases fit TRBD2. Germline-derived CDR1 and CDR2 are GTSNPN and SVGIG (reference sequence). After removal of 3 bases from V and 3 bases from J, the junction contained 9 bases not matched to a gene. The CDR3 length is 17 residues. This chain's CDR3 is CAWRLKTSGRYYNEQFF. CDR3 nucleotides: TGTGCCTGGAGACTTAAAACTAGCGGGAGGTACTACAATGAGCAGTTCTTC.

This clonotype was detected ten times or more. The chain has TRBV4-3 and TRBJ2-3; D unclear. CDR1 is LGHNA, CDR2 YSLEER, per germline. V was shortened by 2 bases and J by 1 base, with 13 bases between the two germline ends. There are 16 residues in the CDR3. This CDR3 is CASSQRPGRGTDTQYF. CDR3 DNA: TGCGCCAGCAGCCAAAGACCGGGTCGAGGCACAGATACGCAGTATTTT.

This chain uses TRBV5-8 with TRBJ1-5, with unresolved D. Germline CDR1 and CDR2: SGHTS and YDEGEE. Trimming pared 4 bases from V and 3 bases from J, leaving 17 bases between. CDR3 size: 16 residues. The CDR3 DNA follows: TGTGCCAGCAGCCAGTATATTGATAGCTCCAATCAGCCCCAGCATTTT. It codes for CASSQYIDSSNQPQHF. Using reference TRBV5-8 and TRBJ1-5 for the parts outside the CDR3, the full variable domain is EAGVTQSPTHLIKTRGQQATLRCSPISGHTSVYWYQQALGLGLQFLLWYDEGEERNRGNFPPRFSGRQFPNYSSELNVNALELEDSALYLCASSQYIDSSNQPQHFGDGTRLSIL.

There are many counts of this clonotype. The V gene is TRBV12-3 or TRBV12-4, the J gene TRBJ2-1; TRBD2 agrees at 7 bases. V lost 4 bases, J lost 10 bases, and 16 bases stayed unmatched. CDR3 length: 16 residues. For the CDR3, the DNA is TGTGCCAGCAGTTCCCTCCGGGACTACTTCGTCGGGGAGCAGTTCTTC. Translating gives CASSSLRDYFVGEQFF.

This clonotype was seen at least ten times. This sequence joins TRBV24-1 and TRBJ2-1, with unresolved D. The germline CDR1 and CDR2 sequences are KGHDR and SFDVKD. The germline V and J ends were trimmed by 5 bases and 8 bases, with 6 bases remaining between them. The CDR3 has 11 amino acids. This CDR3 is CATSVRDEQFF. The CDR3 DNA follows: TGTGCCACCAGTGTGAGAGATGAGCAGTTCTTC.

Regarding this clonotype: One end of the junction does not line up with germline, which may come from a read error. The gene calls are TRBV2 and TRBJ1-1, with D possibly matching TRBD1 (6 bases). The germline V gene encodes CDR1 SNHLY and CDR2 FYNNEI. The CDR3 has 17 residues. The CDR3, as DNA: TGTGCCAGCAGTGAAGGGACAGCTCCAGGGGTTTGGACTGAAGCTTTATTT. Its protein product is CASSEGTAPGVWTEALF.

As for this clonotype: A much larger clone lies a single base off, so this may be a read error. The rearrangement links TRBV19 to TRBJ2-1; D uncertain. The V gene's germline CDR1 is LNHDA and CDR2 SQIVND (reference sequence). The CDR3 runs 14 residues. Trimming shortened V by 0 bases and J by 8 bases, and 11 bases separated the two germline ends. The CDR3 sequence is CASSIDPLWYEQFF. The CDR3 nucleotides are TGTGCCAGTAGTATAGACCCACTATGGTATGAGCAGTTCTTC.

The chain is built from TRBV19 and TRBJ1-1, with D possibly being TRBD1 (5 bases). The V gene lost 5 bases and the J gene lost 8 bases, with 33 bases spanning the gap. The CDR3 consists of 19 residues. Germline V gene lookup returns CDR1 LNHDA and CDR2 SQIVND (reference sequence). In DNA form, the CDR3 reads TGTGCCAGTAGTCCGGGGTGGCGCAGGGCTAGAATGAGTGGGAACGAAGCTTTCTTT. It translates to CASSPGWRRARMSGNEAFF.

This clonotype has at least ten counts. The V and J genes are TRBV5-1 and TRBJ1-2; weak D call: TRBD1 (5 bases). The CDR3 runs 13 residues. Trimming removed 6 bases at V and 4 bases at J, with 13 bases between. The germline gives CDR1 SGHRS, CDR2 YFSETQ. This CDR3 reads CASNQGSGYGYTF. The CDR3 nucleotides read TGCGCCAGCAATCAGGGTTCAGGCTATGGCTACACCTTC. The full variable domain, in which reference TRBV5-1 and TRBJ1-2 provide the parts outside the CDR3, is KAGVTQTPRYLIKTRGQQVTLSCSPISGHRSVSWYQQTPGQGLQFLFEYFSETQRNKGNFPGRFSGRQFSNSRSEMNVSTLELGDSALYLCASNQGSGYGYTFGSGTRLTVV.

There are many counts of this clonotype. V gene TRBV10-3 combines with J gene TRBJ2-2, with D possibly being TRBD1 (6 bases). The germline V gene has CDR1 ENHRY and CDR2 SYGVKD. V was cut by 1 base and J by 6 bases, with 12 bases left in between. The CDR3 runs 15 residues. The CDR3, as DNA: TGTGCCATCAGTGAGTTGGACAGTGGACCCGGGGAGCTGTTTTTT. Amino acids: CAISELDSGPGELFF.